The 32 T cell receptor beta chains presented below share a single source sample, sequenced in a study of cytomegalovirus exposure and HLA in healthy donors. PCR primers comprised 60 Vbeta and 13 Jbeta primers. Profiling relied on immunoSEQ multiplex PCR, and the TCRdb table lists in-frame clones only, not all of them. This table lists over 200,000 clones. Sequenced input: PBMCs. These receptors came from a woman in her twenties or thirties in good health and CMV-seropositive.

This sequence joins TRBV7-9 and TRBJ2-1; D uncertain. V gave up 4 bases and J gave up 1 base, with 14 bases separating them. CDR3 length: 16 amino acids. Germline CDR1 is SEHNR and CDR2 is FQNEAQ (reference sequence). The CDR3 region has the DNA TGTGCCAGCAGCTCGATAGCAGCTACTTCCTACAATGAGCAGTTCTTC. Its translation is CASSSIAATSYNEQFF. Supplemented by reference TRBV7-9 and TRBJ2-1, the full variable domain reads DTGVSQNPRHKITKRGQNVTFRCDPISEHNRLYWYRQTLGQGPEFLTYFQNEAQLEKSRLLSDRFSAERPKGSFSTLEIQRTEQGDSAMYLCASSSIAATSYNEQFFGPGTRLTVL.

The rearrangement links TRBV28 to TRBJ2-7; the match to TRBD2 covers 7 bases. CDR1 is MDHEN, CDR2 SYDVKM, per germline. There are 15 residues in the CDR3. The junction had 9 bases not matched to a gene; V was cut back by 5 bases and J by 2 bases. CDR3 amino acids: CASSPHQGGAYEQYF. The CDR3 DNA sequence: TGTGCCAGCAGTCCTCACCAGGGAGGGGCCTACGAGCAGTACTTC.

This sequence joins TRBV9 and TRBJ1-2, with 7 positions matching TRBD1. With V trimmed by 0 bases and J by 4 bases, 9 bases remained unmatched. This CDR3 spans 16 amino acids. Germline CDR1 reads SGDLS; CDR2 reads YYNGEE. This chain's CDR3 is CASSVAKDRVGYGYTF. CDR3 coding DNA: TGTGCCAGCAGCGTAGCTAAAGACAGGGTAGGCTATGGCTACACCTTC.

The chain carries TRBV7-6 and TRBJ1-5; D might be TRBD1 (6 bases). CDR1 is SGHVS, CDR2 FNYEAQ, per germline. Trimming shortened V by 5 bases and J by 1 base, and 15 bases separated the two germline ends. The CDR3 contains 16 residues. For the CDR3, the DNA is TGTGCCAGCAGCCAAGAACAGGGTCTCAGCAATCAGCCCCAGCATTTT. It specifies CASSQEQGLSNQPQHF.

The chain recombines TRBV4-2 with TRBJ1-5, with a possible D match to TRBD1 (5 bases). The CDR3 runs to 17 residues. The ends were cut back, 0 bases at V and 4 bases at J, with 16 bases in the middle. CDR1 and CDR2 (germline): LGHNA, YNFKEQ. The CDR3 reads CASSQDSQTVSNQPQHF. The CDR3 nucleotides read TGTGCCAGCAGCCAAGATAGTCAGACAGTATCAAATCAGCCCCAGCATTTT.

This CDR3 is CASSLSGLGEQYF. The CDR3 DNA sequence: TGTGCCAGCAGTTTAAGCGGGTTAGGGGAGCAGTACTTC. The gene calls are TRBV27 and TRBJ2-7; D perhaps matches TRBD2 (6 bases). CDR3 size: 13 residues. V was pared by 2 bases and J by 7 bases, with 12 bases between. Germline lookup yields CDR1 MNHEY and CDR2 SMNVEV (reference sequence).

The rearrangement links TRBV4-1 to TRBJ1-5; D gene unclear. V shed 0 bases and J shed 5 bases, with 14 bases lying between them. CDR1 and CDR2 (germline): MGHRA, YSYEKL. There are 16 residues in the CDR3. In DNA, the CDR3 is TGCGCCAGCAGCCAAGAGGAAGGCCAGGACTATCAGCCCCAGCATTTT. Its protein product is CASSQEEGQDYQPQHF.

V and J are TRBV18 and TRBJ1-5; the D is unclear. This CDR3 comprises 13 residues. The V gene's germline CDR1 is KGHSH and CDR2 LQKENI. V lost 5 bases, J lost 5 bases, and 10 bases lay in between. The CDR3 sequence: CASSVSSHQPQHF. CDR3 DNA sequence: TGTGCCAGCTCAGTGTCGTCTCATCAGCCCCAGCATTTT.

V gene TRBV27 combines with J gene TRBJ1-1; tentatively, D is TRBD1 (6 bases). The ends were cut back, 5 bases at V and 2 bases at J, with 9 bases in the middle. The length of the CDR3 is 13 residues. CDR1 and CDR2 from the germline V gene are MNHEY and SMNVEV (reference sequence). DNA of the CDR3: TGTGCCAGCAGTACACAGGGAAACACTGAAGCTTTCTTT. Encoded protein: CASSTQGNTEAFF.

The chain uses TRBV5-1 and TRBJ2-1, with 8 bases fitting TRBD2. The CDR3 is 15 residues long. With V trimmed by 3 bases and J by 8 bases, 10 bases remained unmatched. Germline CDR1 SGHRS, CDR2 YFSETQ. DNA of the CDR3: TGCGCCAGCAGCTCGAGCGGGAGCTGGGGTTATGAGCAGTTCTTC. The encoded protein is CASSSSGSWGYEQFF.

CDR3 nucleotides: TGTGCCTCCCGGGACAGGGGTCCCTTAAGGGAAAAACTGTTTTTT. Protein product: CASRDRGPLREKLFF. This chain links TRBV27 with TRBJ1-4, with TRBD1 matching over 10 bases. The J segment lost 8 bases and the V segment lost 11 bases, leaving 14 bases of the junction unmatched. The CDR3 is made up of 15 amino acids. The V gene's germline CDR1 is MNHEY and CDR2 SMNVEV (reference sequence).

The chain links TRBV29-1 to TRBJ1-5; possibly TRBD1 for D (6 bases). The CDR3 spans 17 residues. Germline CDR1 SQVTM, CDR2 ANQGSEA. Trimming removed 2 bases from V and 6 bases from J, with 23 bases in between. The CDR3 here is CSVENAQGGGQGQPQHF. In nucleotides, the CDR3 is TGCAGCGTTGAAAATGCACAGGGTGGAGGACAAGGTCAGCCCCAGCATTTT. Full variable domain (missing parts from reference TRBV29-1 and TRBJ1-5): SAVISQKPSRDICQRGTSLTIQCQVDSQVTMMFWYRQQPGQSLTLIATANQGSEATYESGFVIDKFPISRPNLTFSTLTVSNMSPEDSSIYLCSVENAQGGGQGQPQHFGDGTRLSIL.

The chain combines TRBV19 with TRBJ2-5, with D perhaps matching TRBD1 (6 bases). Between the trimmed V and J ends, which lost 10 bases and 1 base, there was a span of 10 bases. CDR1 and CDR2 from the germline V gene are LNHDA and SQIVND (reference sequence). The CDR3 consists of 12 residues. The CDR3 nucleotides are TGTGCCACCAGGGGCCCCCAAGAGACCCAGTACTTC. This sequence encodes CATRGPQETQYF.

V and J are TRBV28 and TRBJ1-2; TRBD1 aligns across 7 bases. After removal of 6 bases from V and 4 bases from J, the junction contained 8 bases not matched to a gene. CDR1 and CDR2 from the germline V gene are MDHEN and SYDVKM. This CDR3 region has 14 residues. The CDR3 DNA is TGTGCCAGCAGCTCCGACAGGGAAAGCTATGGCTACACCTTC. Its translation is CASSSDRESYGYTF.

The DNA of the CDR3 is TGTGCCAGTAGTATCTTGGGCGGGGCGGCCTCGGAGACCCAGTACTTC. It translates to CASSILGGAASETQYF. V gene TRBV19 combines with J gene TRBJ2-5, with D perhaps TRBD2 (6 bases). The germline CDR1 and CDR2 sequences are LNHDA and SQIVND (reference sequence). V was clipped by 3 bases and J by 5 bases, with 19 bases between them. The CDR3 has 16 residues.

The chain recombines TRBV7-9 with TRBJ2-3; TRBD2 matches at 11 bases. CDR3 length: 15 amino acids. The V gene end was trimmed by 5 bases and the J gene end by 3 bases; junction bases not matched to a gene: 4. The V gene's germline CDR1 is SEHNR and CDR2 FQNEAQ (reference sequence). The CDR3 DNA reads as TGTGCCAGCAGCCATAGGACTAGCGGGACAGATACGCAGTATTTT. Translation gives CASSHRTSGTDTQYF.

V gene TRBV19 combines with J gene TRBJ1-5; tentative D call: TRBD1 (5 bases). Germline CDR1 is LNHDA and CDR2 is SQIVND (reference sequence). The CDR3 totals 18 residues. Trimming pared 4 bases from V and 1 base from J, leaving 20 bases between. CDR3 loop: CASSTWGGVGRSNQPQHF. In DNA form, the CDR3 reads TGTGCCAGTAGTACCTGGGGGGGGGTCGGGCGCAGCAATCAGCCCCAGCATTTT.

Of note for this clone: Its ends do not fully match the called genes, so a read error is possible. The V call is TRBV28, the J call TRBJ1-4; 8 bases are shared with TRBD1. This CDR3 has 16 residues. Germline V gene sequence: CDR1 MDHEN, CDR2 SYDVKM. The CDR3 nucleotides are TGTGCCAGCAGTCCCCCAGGACAGGGTGGGATGGAAAGACTGTTTTTT. Protein sequence: CASSPPGQGGMERLFF.

The chain has TRBV6-5 and TRBJ1-1; tentatively, D is TRBD1 (6 bases). Germline assignment: CDR1 MNHEY and CDR2 SVGAGI. The CDR3 extends over 13 amino acids. V lost 6 bases to trimming and J lost 4 bases, with 12 bases between them. Here the CDR3 reads CASSRYRVTEAFF. CDR3 sequence (DNA): TGTGCCAGCAGCAGATACAGGGTCACTGAAGCTTTCTTT.

The gene calls are TRBV12-5 and TRBJ2-1; 7 bases are a match to TRBD2. With V trimmed by 8 bases and J by 6 bases, 10 bases remained unmatched. Germline lookup yields CDR1 LGHNT and CDR2 FRNRAP. The CDR3 is 14 residues long. In DNA, the CDR3 is TGTGCTAGTTCCCCTTGGACTAGTGGCAATGAGCAGTTCTTC. Translated, it gives CASSPWTSGNEQFF. Full variable domain (outside the CDR3, taken from reference TRBV12-5 and TRBJ2-1): DARVTQTPRHKVTEMGQEVTMRCQPILGHNTVFWYRQTMMQGLELLAYFRNRAPLDDSGMPKDRFSAEMPDATLATLKIQPSEPRDSAVYFCASSPWTSGNEQFFGPGTRLTVL.

V usage is TRBV19 and J usage is TRBJ2-3; TRBD1 matches at 7 bases. Germline assignment: CDR1 LNHDA and CDR2 SQIVND (reference sequence). Unmatched junction bases numbered 4, after V lost 5 bases and J lost 2 bases. The CDR3 totals 14 residues. The CDR3 reads CASSLGTVTDTQYF. CDR3 in DNA: TGTGCCAGTAGTTTGGGGACAGTCACAGATACGCAGTATTTT.

In DNA form, the CDR3 reads TGTGCCAGCAGCCTTAGACAGGCACTCTATGGCTACACCTTC. Encoded protein: CASSLRQALYGYTF. The rearrangement uses TRBV6-6 and TRBJ1-2; tentative D call: TRBD1 (6 bases). With 6 bases removed from V and 4 bases from J, the gap between germline ends came to 15 bases. This CDR3 has 14 residues. The germline CDR1 and CDR2 sequences are MNHNY and SVGAGI (reference sequence).

The genes are TRBV29-1 and TRBJ1-3; D is ambiguous. This CDR3 has 13 residues. The germline V gene has CDR1 SQVTM and CDR2 ANQGSEA. Trimming took off 5 bases at V and 4 bases at J, with 12 bases between the two ends. The CDR3 region is CSVSALGGNTIYF. The CDR3, as DNA: TGCAGCGTTTCAGCCCTCGGGGGAAACACCATATATTTT.

The chain carries TRBV7-8 and TRBJ1-5; D remains ambiguous. The CDR3 sequence is 15 residues long. Germline loops: CDR1 SGHVS, CDR2 FQNEAQ. Deletions cut 5 bases from V and 0 bases from J, with 11 bases between. In DNA form, the CDR3 reads TGTGCCAGCAGCCCAAAGCGTTATAGCAATCAGCCCCAGCATTTT. It yields the protein CASSPKRYSNQPQHF.

This chain connects TRBV5-5 to TRBJ2-7; D gene ambiguous. Trimming took 1 base from V and 3 from J, leaving 11 bases between them. Germline V lookup: CDR1 SGHKS, CDR2 YYEKEE (reference sequence). This CDR3 is 14 amino acids long. The CDR3 spells CASSLYPDFYEQYF. The CDR3 DNA is TGTGCCAGCAGCTTGTACCCAGATTTCTACGAGCAGTACTTC.

V gene TRBV6-5 combines with J gene TRBJ2-1; D unresolved. V lost 2 bases to trimming and J lost 0 bases, with 8 bases between them. The germline CDR1 and CDR2 sequences are MNHEY and SVGAGI. The CDR3 has 15 residues. The CDR3 sequence is CASSYERSSYNEQFF. The CDR3 nucleotides are TGTGCCAGCAGTTACGAGAGGAGCTCCTACAATGAGCAGTTCTTC.

Turning to this clone: Compared with germline, one end of the junction differs, possibly owing to a read error. This sequence joins TRBV27 and TRBJ1-2, with D possibly TRBD1 on 6 matching bases. The germline V gene has CDR1 MNHEY and CDR2 SMNVEV (reference sequence). The CDR3 is 15 residues long. The CDR3 nucleotides read TGTGCCAGCAGTTTATCAGGGGGTGGGTACTATGGCCACACCTTC. Translation gives CASSLSGGGYYGHTF.

J is TRBJ2-1 and V is TRBV5-6, with 13 bases that match TRBD2. Germline-derived CDR1 and CDR2 are SGHDT and YYEEEE. The CDR3 is 14 residues long. J was trimmed by 9 bases and V by 5 bases; bases with no gene match: 5. CDR3 in amino acids: CASRVGLAGIEQFF. CDR3 bases: TGTGCCAGCAGGGTGGGACTAGCGGGAATTGAGCAGTTCTTC.

The V and J genes are TRBV2 and TRBJ1-2; 8 nucleotides line up with TRBD1. V dropped 6 bases and J dropped 7; count of bases not matched to a gene: 13. The CDR3 length is 15 residues. From germline, CDR1 is SNHLY and CDR2 FYNNEI. This CDR3 reads CASRKTLGQGRGYTF. The CDR3 DNA sequence: TGTGCCAGCAGAAAAACATTAGGACAGGGACGTGGCTACACCTTC. The entire variable domain, with the rest obtained from reference TRBV2 and TRBJ1-2, is as follows: EPEVTQTPSHQVTQMGQEVILRCVPISNHLYFYWYRQILGQKVEFLVSFYNNEISEKSEIFDDQFSVERPDGSNFTLKIRSTKLEDSAMYFCASRKTLGQGRGYTFGSGTRLTVV.

This chain uses TRBV19 with TRBJ2-3; D possibly corresponds to TRBD1 (6 bases). Germline lookup yields CDR1 LNHDA and CDR2 SQIVND (reference sequence). Trimming cost V 5 bases and J 5 bases, with 11 bases left between them. CDR3 size: 13 residues. In DNA form, the CDR3 reads TGTGCCAGTAGTTCCACCAGGGGAGATACGCAGTATTTT. Protein sequence: CASSSTRGDTQYF.

This sequence joins TRBV25-1 and TRBJ2-5; 9 bases line up with TRBD1. This CDR3 spans 17 amino acids. Germline CDR1 MGHDK, CDR2 SYGVNS. V gave up 1 base and J gave up 5 bases; unmatched junction bases: 11. The CDR3 coding sequence is TGTGCCAGCAGTGAATTAAGTACCGGGACAGGGCGGGAGACCCAGTACTTC. Translating it yields CASSELSTGTGRETQYF.

The rearrangement links TRBV4-3 to TRBJ1-5; D not resolved. V was trimmed by 1 base and J by 3 bases, leaving 7 bases between them. The CDR3 covers 14 residues. Germline V gene sequence: CDR1 LGHNA, CDR2 YSLEER. CDR3 sequence (DNA): TGCGCCAGCAGCCAAGGCGGGATCAATCAGCCCCAGCATTTT. It encodes CASSQGGINQPQHF.